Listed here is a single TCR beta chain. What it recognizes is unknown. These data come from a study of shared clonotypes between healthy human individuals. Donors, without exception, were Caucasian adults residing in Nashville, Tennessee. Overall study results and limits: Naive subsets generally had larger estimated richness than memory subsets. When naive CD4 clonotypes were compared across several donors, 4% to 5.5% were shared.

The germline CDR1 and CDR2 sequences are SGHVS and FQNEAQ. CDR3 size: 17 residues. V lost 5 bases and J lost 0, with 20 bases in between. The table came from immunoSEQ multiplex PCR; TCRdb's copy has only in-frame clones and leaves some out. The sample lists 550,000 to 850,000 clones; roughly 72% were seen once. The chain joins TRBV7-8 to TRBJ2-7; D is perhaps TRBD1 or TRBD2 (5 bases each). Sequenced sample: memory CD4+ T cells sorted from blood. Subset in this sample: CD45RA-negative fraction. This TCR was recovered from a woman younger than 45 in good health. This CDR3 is CASSIYRGELFSYEQYF. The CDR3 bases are TGTGCCAGCAGCATTTACCGGGGCGAACTTTTCTCCTACGAGCAGTACTTC.